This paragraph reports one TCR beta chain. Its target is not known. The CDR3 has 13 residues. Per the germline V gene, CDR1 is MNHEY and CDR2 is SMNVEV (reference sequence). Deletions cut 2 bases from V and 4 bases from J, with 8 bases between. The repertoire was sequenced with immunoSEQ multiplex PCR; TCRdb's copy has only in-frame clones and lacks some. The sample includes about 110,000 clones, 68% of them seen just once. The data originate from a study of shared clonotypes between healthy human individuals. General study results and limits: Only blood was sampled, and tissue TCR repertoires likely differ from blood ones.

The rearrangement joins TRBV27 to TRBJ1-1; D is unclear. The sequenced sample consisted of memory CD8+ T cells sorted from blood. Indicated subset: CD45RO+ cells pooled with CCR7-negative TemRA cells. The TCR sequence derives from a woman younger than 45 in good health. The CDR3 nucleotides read TGTGCCAGCAGTTTAGGGAGGGCCACTGAAGCTTTCTTT. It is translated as CASSLGRATEAFF.